The sequence of this T cell receptor (beta chain) was determined in a study of T cell repertoires in cytomegalovirus infection. Study background: CMV infection together with matching HLA type was indicated by public TCR beta signatures. Findings and limits, study-wide: People with CMV and the relevant HLA were identified by cumulative public TCR beta family frequency.

Each CDR3 protein gets one entry after TCRdb re-called the reads with MiXCR. The profile shows approximately 290,000 distinct CDR3 sequences, roughly 25% of them singletons. CDR3 length: 16 amino acids. J was trimmed by 5 bases and V by 4 bases; bases with no gene match: 12. Germline CDR1 is MNHNS and CDR2 is SASEGT. Points on this clonotype: Its target is not known.

The TCR originated in a human donor in good health (CMV status not recorded). Some clones in this sample may be carry-over from other donors' samples. The sequencing input was PBMCs. The gene calls are TRBV6-1 and TRBJ2-5, with 8 nucleotides matching TRBD2. CDR3 nucleotides: TGTGCCAGCAGTGCCCCCCCAGCGGGAGTCCGGGAGACCCAGTACTTC. Protein product: CASSAPPAGVRETQYF.